This T cell receptor beta chain derives from a study of long-term antiretroviral therapy in people with HIV. Study conclusions and caveats: Blood dates from the mid-2000s to the late 2010s, possibly under older ART regimens.

The CDR3 runs to 15 residues. Germline CDR1 is SGHVS and CDR2 is FNYEAQ. The J segment lost 0 bases and the V segment lost 1 base, leaving 0 bases of the junction unmatched. This clone was picked up a small number of times. Its specificity is not known. Runs used v3.0 of the immunoSEQ assay and were done at survey level. Method: immunoSEQ multiplex PCR; TCRdb's copy keeps in-frame clones and lacks some. The table lists about 25,000 clones, 80% to 90% of them singletons. The sequencing used unsorted PBMCs, collected 3 years after starting antiretroviral therapy. The TCR sequence derives from a young man with HIV. The chain links TRBV7-6 to TRBJ1-1; 9 bases fit TRBD1. The CDR3 DNA sequence: TGTGCCAGCAGCTTAGGACAGGGGGTGAACACTGAAGCTTTCTTT. Amino acids: CASSLGQGVNTEAFF.